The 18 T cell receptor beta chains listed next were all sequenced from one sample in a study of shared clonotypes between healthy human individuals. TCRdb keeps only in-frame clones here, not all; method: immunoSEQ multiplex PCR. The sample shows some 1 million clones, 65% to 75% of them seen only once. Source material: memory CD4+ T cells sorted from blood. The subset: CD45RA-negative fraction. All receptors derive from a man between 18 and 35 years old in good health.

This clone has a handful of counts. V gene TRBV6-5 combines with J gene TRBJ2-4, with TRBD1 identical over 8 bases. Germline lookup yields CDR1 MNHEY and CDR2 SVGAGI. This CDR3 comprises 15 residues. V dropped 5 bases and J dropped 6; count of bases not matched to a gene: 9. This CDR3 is CASSVQGAPSNIQYF. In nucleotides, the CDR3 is TGTGCCAGCAGTGTCCAGGGGGCGCCCTCAAACATTCAGTACTTC.

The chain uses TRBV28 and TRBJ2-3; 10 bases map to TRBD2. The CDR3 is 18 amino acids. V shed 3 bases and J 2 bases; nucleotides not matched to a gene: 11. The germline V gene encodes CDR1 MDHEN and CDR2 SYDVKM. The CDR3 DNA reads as TGTGCCAGCAGTTTCCCCTTAGCAAGCGGGGGGGCCACAGATACGCAGTATTTT. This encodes CASSFPLASGGATDTQYF.

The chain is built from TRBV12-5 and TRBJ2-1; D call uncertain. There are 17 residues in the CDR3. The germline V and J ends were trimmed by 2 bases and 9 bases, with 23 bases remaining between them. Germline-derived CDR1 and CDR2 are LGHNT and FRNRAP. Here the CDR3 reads CASGLFSTDAPGGEQFF. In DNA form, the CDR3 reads TGTGCTAGTGGTTTGTTTTCGACGGACGCCCCCGGCGGTGAGCAGTTCTTC.

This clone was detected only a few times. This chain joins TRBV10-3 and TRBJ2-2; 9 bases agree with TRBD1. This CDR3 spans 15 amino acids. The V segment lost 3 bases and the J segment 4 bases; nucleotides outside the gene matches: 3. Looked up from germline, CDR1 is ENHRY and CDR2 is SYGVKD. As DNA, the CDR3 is TGTGCCATCAGTGATGGGACAGGGTTCACCGGGGAGCTGTTTTTT. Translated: CAISDGTGFTGELFF.

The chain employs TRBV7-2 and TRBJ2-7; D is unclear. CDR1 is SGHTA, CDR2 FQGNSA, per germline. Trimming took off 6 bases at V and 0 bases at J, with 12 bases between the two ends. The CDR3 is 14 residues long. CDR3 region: CASRPLDRSYEQYF. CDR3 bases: TGTGCCAGCAGGCCTCTGGACCGCTCCTACGAGCAGTACTTC.

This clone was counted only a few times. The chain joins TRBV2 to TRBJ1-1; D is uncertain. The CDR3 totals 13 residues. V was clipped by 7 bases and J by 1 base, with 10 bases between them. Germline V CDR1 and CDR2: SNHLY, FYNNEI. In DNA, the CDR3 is TGTGCCAGCAACGAACAGAGGAACACTGAAGCTTTCTTT. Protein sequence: CASNEQRNTEAFF.

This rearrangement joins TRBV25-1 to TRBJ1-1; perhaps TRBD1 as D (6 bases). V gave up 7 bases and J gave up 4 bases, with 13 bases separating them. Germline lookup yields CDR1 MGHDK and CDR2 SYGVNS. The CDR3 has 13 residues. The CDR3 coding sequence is TGTGCCAGCACCAGGGGAACGGGCACTGAAGCTTTCTTT. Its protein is CASTRGTGTEAFF.

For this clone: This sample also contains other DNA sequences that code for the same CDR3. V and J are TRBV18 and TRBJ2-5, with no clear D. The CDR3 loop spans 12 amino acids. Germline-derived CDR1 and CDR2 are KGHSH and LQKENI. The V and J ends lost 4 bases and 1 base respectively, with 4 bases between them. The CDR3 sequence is CASSRTQETQYF. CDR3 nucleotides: TGTGCCAGCTCACGAACCCAAGAGACCCAGTACTTC. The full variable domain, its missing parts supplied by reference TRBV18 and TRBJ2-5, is NAGVMQNPRHLVRRRGQEARLRCSPMKGHSHVYWYRQLPEEGLKFMVYLQKENIIDESGMPKERFSAEFPKEGPSILRIQQVVRGDSAAYFCASSRTQETQYFGPGTRLLVL.

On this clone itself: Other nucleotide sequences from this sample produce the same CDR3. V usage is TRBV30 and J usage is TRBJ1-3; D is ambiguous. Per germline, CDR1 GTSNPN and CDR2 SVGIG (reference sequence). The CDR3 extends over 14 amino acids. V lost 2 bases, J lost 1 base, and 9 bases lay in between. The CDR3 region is CAWSPGASGNTIYF. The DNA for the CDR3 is TGTGCCTGGAGTCCCGGAGCTTCTGGAAACACCATATATTTT.

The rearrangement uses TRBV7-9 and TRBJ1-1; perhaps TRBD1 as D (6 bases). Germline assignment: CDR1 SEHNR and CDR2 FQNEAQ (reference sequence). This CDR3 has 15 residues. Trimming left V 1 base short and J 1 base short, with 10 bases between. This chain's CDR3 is CASSLVSGANTEAFF. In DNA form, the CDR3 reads TGTGCCAGCAGCTTAGTCTCAGGGGCGAACACTGAAGCTTTCTTT.

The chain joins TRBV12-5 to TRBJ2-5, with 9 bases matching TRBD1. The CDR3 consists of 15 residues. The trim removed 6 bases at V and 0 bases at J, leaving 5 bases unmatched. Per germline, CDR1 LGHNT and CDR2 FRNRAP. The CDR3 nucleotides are TGTGCTAGTGGCTCAAGGGACAGGGACCAAGAGACCCAGTACTTC. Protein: CASGSRDRDQETQYF.

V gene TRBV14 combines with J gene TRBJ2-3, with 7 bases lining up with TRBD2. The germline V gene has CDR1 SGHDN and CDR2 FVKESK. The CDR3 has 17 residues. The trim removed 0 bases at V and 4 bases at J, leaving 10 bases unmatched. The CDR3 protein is CASSQDWGGAGSDTQYF. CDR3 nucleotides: TGTGCCAGCAGCCAAGATTGGGGAGGGGCAGGCTCAGATACGCAGTATTTT.

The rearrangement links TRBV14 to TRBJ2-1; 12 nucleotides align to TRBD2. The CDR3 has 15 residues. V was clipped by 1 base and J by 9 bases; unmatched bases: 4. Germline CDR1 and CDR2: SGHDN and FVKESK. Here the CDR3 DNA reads TGTGCCAGCAGCCAAGCCGCTAGCGGGAGGGGTGAGCAGTTCTTC. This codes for CASSQAASGRGEQFF.

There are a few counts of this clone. CDR3 nucleotides: TGTGCCAGCAGCATCGGGACTAGCGGCACCGGGGAGCTGTTTTTT. Protein product: CASSIGTSGTGELFF. This chain joins TRBV6-6 and TRBJ2-2; the match to TRBD2 covers 11 bases. Germline V gene lookup returns CDR1 MNHNY and CDR2 SVGAGI (reference sequence). The V and J ends lost 6 bases and 4 bases, in that order; junction bases with no gene match: 4. The CDR3 loop spans 15 amino acids.

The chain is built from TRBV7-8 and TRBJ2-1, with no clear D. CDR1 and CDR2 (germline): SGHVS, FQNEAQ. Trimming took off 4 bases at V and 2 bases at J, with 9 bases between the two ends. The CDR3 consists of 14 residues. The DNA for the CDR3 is TGTGCCAGCAGCTACGGCGCTACCTACAATGAGCAGTTCTTC. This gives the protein CASSYGATYNEQFF.

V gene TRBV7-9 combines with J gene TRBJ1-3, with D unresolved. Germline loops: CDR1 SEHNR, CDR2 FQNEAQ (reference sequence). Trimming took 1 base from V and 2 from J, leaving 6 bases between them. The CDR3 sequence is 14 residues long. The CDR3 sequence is CASSLVEAGNTIYF. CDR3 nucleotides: TGTGCCAGCAGCTTAGTAGAGGCTGGAAACACCATATATTTT.

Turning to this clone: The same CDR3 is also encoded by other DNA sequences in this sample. The CDR3 nucleotides read TGTGCCAGCAGCTTGAGACAGGGGAACACTGAAGCTTTCTTT. This gives the protein CASSLRQGNTEAFF. The chain combines TRBV7-8 with TRBJ1-1, with 7 bases lining up with TRBD1. V was pared by 3 bases and J by 1 base, with 2 bases of the junction left unmatched. CDR3 length: 14 residues. Germline V gene data show CDR1 as SGHVS and CDR2 as FQNEAQ.

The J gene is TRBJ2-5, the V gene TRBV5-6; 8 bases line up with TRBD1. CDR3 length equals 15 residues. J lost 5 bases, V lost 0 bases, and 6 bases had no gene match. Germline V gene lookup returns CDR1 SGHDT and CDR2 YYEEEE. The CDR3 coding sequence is TGTGCCAGCAGCTTGGGACAGGGGATGAGGGAGACCCAGTACTTC. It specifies CASSLGQGMRETQYF.